Listed below are T cell receptor beta chains from one sample, sequenced in a study of blood T cell repertoires in COVID-19. Libraries were prepared by immunoSEQ multiplex PCR; TCRdb keeps only in-frame clonotypes and omits some of them. This table has 220,000 or so clones, around 89% appearing once. The sequenced material came from PBMCs or T cells enriched from blood (not recorded which). These receptors originate from a man younger than 40 who had been exposed to COVID-19. Each CDR3 is given with its conserved first and last residue. D genes are given only for firm matches. Only some rows state a clone size, as once, few, many or a class for expanded clones.

size,V,D,J,CDR3,DNA
once,TRBV10-3,TRBD2,TRBJ2-5,CAISESGLAGVYQETQYF,TGTGCCATCAGTGAGTCTGGACTAGCGGGCGTGTACCAAGAGACCCAGTACTTC
-,TRBV10-3,TRBD2,TRBJ2-5,CAIRMIPGLAGGEKETQYF,TGTGCCATCAGGATGATCCCGGGACTAGCGGGGGGGGAAAAAGAGACCCAGTACTTC
once,TRBV30,-,TRBJ2-2,CAWRGADTGELFF,TGTGCCTGGCGGGGGGCGGACACCGGGGAGCTGTTTTTT
-,TRBV5-1,-,TRBJ1-5,CASSLDSGSGNQPQHF,TGCGCCAGCAGCTTGGATTCAGGGTCTGGCAATCAGCCCCAGCATTTT
-,TRBV2,-,TRBJ1-2,CASRLTLQGDYGYTF,TGTGCCAGCAGACTCACCCTTCAGGGTGACTATGGCTACACCTTC
-,TRBV15,TRBD2,TRBJ2-5,CATSSPREGGTETQYF,TGTGCCACCAGCAGCCCCCGGGAGGGGGGAACAGAGACCCAGTACTTC
-,TRBV4-1,-,TRBJ2-2,CASSQVRGNTGELFF,TGCGCCAGCAGCCAAGTAAGGGGGAACACCGGGGAGCTGTTTTTT
-,TRBV19,-,TRBJ2-7,CASSNRRQPSFYEQYF,TGTGCCAGTAGTAATCGGAGGCAGCCTTCCTTCTACGAGCAGTACTTC
-,TRBV7-9,-,TRBJ1-2,CASAGEYGYTF,TGTGCCAGCGCAGGGGAGTACGGCTACACCTTC
-,TRBV19,TRBD1,TRBJ1-6,CASSIGTGSLGSPLHF,TGTGCCAGTAGTATCGGGACAGGGAGTTTGGGTTCACCCCTCCACTTT